The 20 T cell receptor beta chains listed next were all sequenced from one sample in a study of preoperative IRX-2 immunotherapy in early breast cancer. The repertoire was sequenced with immunoSEQ multiplex PCR; TCRdb's copy has only in-frame clones and lacks some. Of around 25,000 clones listed, just under 80% were seen once; the top ten hold roughly 2.2%. Treatment described: preoperative locoregional IRX-2 cytokine immunotherapy. This sample comprised lymph node tissue, obtained before IRX-2 immunotherapy. The receptors come from a human donor with breast cancer.

This clone was seen more than once but under ten times. V usage is TRBV11-3 and J usage is TRBJ2-2; 11 bases are a match to TRBD2. This CDR3 region has 16 residues. CDR1 SGHNT and CDR2 YENEEA come from the germline V gene. V dropped 5 bases and J dropped 7; count of bases not matched to a gene: 9. CDR3 DNA sequence: TGTGCCAGCAGCCCCGGGACTAGCGGCAATAGCGGGGAGCTGTTTTTT. It yields the protein CASSPGTSGNSGELFF.

The chain uses TRBV6-8 and TRBJ1-3; no clear D. The germline V gene encodes CDR1 MNHGY and CDR2 SAAAGT. Between the trimmed V and J ends, which lost 4 bases and 4 bases, there was a span of 5 bases. The CDR3 length is 12 residues. CDR3: CASSLQGNTIYF. CDR3 nucleotides: TGTGCCAGCAGTTTACAGGGAAACACCATATATTTT.

The rearrangement uses TRBV28 and TRBJ2-5; D not certain. Germline V CDR1 and CDR2: MDHEN, SYDVKM. V dropped 3 bases and J dropped 5 bases, with 10 bases sitting between them. This CDR3 contains 13 residues. The CDR3: CASSFVVRETQYF. CDR3 coding DNA: TGTGCCAGCAGTTTTGTCGTTCGGGAGACCCAGTACTTC.

CDR3 protein: CSGREASSYEQYF. CDR3 bases: TGCAGCGGCCGGGAAGCGAGCTCCTACGAGCAGTACTTC. V is TRBV29-1 and J is TRBJ2-7; D is perhaps TRBD2 (5 bases). CDR1 is SQVTM and CDR2 is ANQGSEA in the germline V gene. This CDR3 has 13 residues. V was cut by 7 bases and J by 0 bases, with 13 bases left in between.

This chain joins TRBV6-8 and TRBJ1-5, with a possible D match to TRBD1 (5 bases). Germline-derived CDR1 and CDR2 are MNHGY and SAAAGT. CDR3 size: 15 residues. V was trimmed by 5 bases and J by 0 bases, leaving 11 bases between them. CDR3 region: CASSGGTDSNQPQHF. CDR3 coding DNA: TGTGCCAGCAGTGGGGGGACGGATAGCAATCAGCCCCAGCATTTT.

The chain uses TRBV19 and TRBJ2-2; D unclear. V was pared by 5 bases and J by 3 bases, with 13 bases between. Germline CDR1 is LNHDA and CDR2 is SQIVND (reference sequence). This CDR3 has 15 amino acids. The CDR3 DNA reads TGTGCCAGTAGTCCCGCAGCAGACGACACCGGGGAGCTGTTTTTT. Protein product: CASSPAADDTGELFF. The whole variable domain, filled in from reference TRBV19 and TRBJ2-2, reads DGGITQSPKYLFRKEGQNVTLSCEQNLNHDAMYWYRQDPGQGLRLIYYSQIVNDFQKGDIAEGYSVSREKKESFPLTVTSAQKNPTAFYLCASSPAADDTGELFFGEGSRLTVL.

This sequence joins TRBV6-8 and TRBJ1-4; possible D gene TRBD1, 6 bases. The CDR3 has 15 residues. Germline values: CDR1 MNHGY, CDR2 SAAAGT. With 5 bases removed from V and 8 bases from J, the gap between germline ends came to 18 bases. The CDR3 DNA reads TGTGCCAGCAGTCGGACAGTCTACCTTCGGGAAAAACTGTTTTTT. Its protein is CASSRTVYLREKLFF.

The chain uses TRBV7-4 and TRBJ2-5; the D gene is possibly TRBD2 (7 bases). Per germline, CDR1 SGHVT and CDR2 SQSDAQ. The CDR3 length is 13 residues. V lost 3 bases and J 4 bases, leaving 9 bases between the germline ends. The CDR3 DNA sequence: TGTGCCAGCAGCTTCGGGGGGCGAGAGACCCAGTACTTC. It is translated as CASSFGGRETQYF.

The gene calls are TRBV4-1 and TRBJ1-1; D is uncertain. The germline V gene encodes CDR1 MGHRA and CDR2 YSYEKL. V was clipped by 1 base and J by 1 base, with 10 bases between them. This CDR3 has 15 residues. The CDR3 region is CASSQVNPRNTEAFF. The CDR3 bases are TGCGCCAGCAGCCAAGTGAACCCCAGGAACACTGAAGCTTTCTTT.

The chain carries TRBV12-5 and TRBJ2-1; D unresolved. CDR1 is LGHNT, CDR2 FRNRAP, per germline. CDR3 length: 11 residues. V gave up 0 bases and J gave up 9 bases, with 3 bases separating them. DNA for the CDR3: TGTGCTAGTGGTTTGGTCGGTGAGCAGTTCTTC. It is translated as CASGLVGEQFF.

This chain connects TRBV7-6 to TRBJ2-7, with TRBD1 matching over 7 bases. The germline V gene has CDR1 SGHVS and CDR2 FNYEAQ. CDR3 size: 14 residues. V lost 6 bases to trimming and J lost 6 bases; unmatched junction nucleotides: 11. CDR3 region: CASRGQLPGGEQYF. CDR3 coding DNA: TGTGCCAGCAGGGGTCAACTTCCAGGGGGCGAGCAGTACTTC.

This chain joins TRBV7-4 and TRBJ1-1, with 7 bases lining up with TRBD1. Germline V CDR1 and CDR2: SGHVT, SQSDAQ. The CDR3 runs 13 residues. V shed 2 bases, J shed 4 bases, and the junction held 1 base outside the gene matches. As DNA, the CDR3 is TGTGCCAGCAGCTTAAGGGGGCCCACTGAAGCTTTCTTT. The encoded protein is CASSLRGPTEAFF.

The V gene is TRBV5-1, the J gene TRBJ2-7, with D maybe TRBD1 (6 bases). The CDR3 spans 19 residues. Deletions cut 2 bases from V and 3 bases from J, with 27 bases between. CDR1 and CDR2 from the germline V gene are SGHRS and YFSETQ. CDR3 amino acids: CASSFRPAGAYTSLYEQYF. The DNA of the CDR3 is TGCGCCAGCAGCTTCAGGCCGGCAGGGGCCTATACGTCCCTCTACGAGCAGTACTTC.

The rearrangement joins TRBV6-8 to TRBJ1-1; D not certain. V gave up 4 bases and J gave up 3 bases, with 15 bases separating them. Germline V gene data show CDR1 as MNHGY and CDR2 as SAAAGT. There are 15 residues in the CDR3. Here the CDR3 reads CASSSPSDGYTEAFF. In nucleotides, the CDR3 is TGTGCCAGCAGTTCTCCGAGCGACGGATACACTGAAGCTTTCTTT.

This chain joins TRBV5-1 and TRBJ1-1; D possibly corresponds to TRBD1 (6 bases). Germline CDR1 and CDR2: SGHRS and YFSETQ. Trimming cost V 6 bases and J 1 base, with 13 bases left between them. The CDR3 totals 14 residues. The DNA of the CDR3 is TGCGCCAGCACCACCGGACAGCCGAACACTGAAGCTTTCTTT. Residues: CASTTGQPNTEAFF.

The rearrangement uses TRBV19 and TRBJ1-2; 11 bases are shared with TRBD1. With 3 bases clipped from V and 8 bases from J, the junction kept 14 bases outside the gene matches. The CDR3 totals 17 residues. Germline V gene sequence: CDR1 LNHDA, CDR2 SQIVND (reference sequence). The CDR3 spells CASSIAGSGQGVGGYTF. In DNA, the CDR3 is TGTGCCAGTAGTATCGCCGGGTCGGGACAGGGGGTAGGAGGCTACACCTTC. Using reference TRBV19 and TRBJ1-2 for the parts outside the CDR3, the full variable domain is DGGITQSPKYLFRKEGQNVTLSCEQNLNHDAMYWYRQDPGQGLRLIYYSQIVNDFQKGDIAEGYSVSREKKESFPLTVTSAQKNPTAFYLCASSIAGSGQGVGGYTFGSGTRLTVV.

The rearrangement links TRBV19 to TRBJ1-1; no clear D. CDR1 is LNHDA and CDR2 is SQIVND in the germline V gene (reference sequence). Deletions cut 4 bases from V and 0 bases from J, with 9 bases between. The CDR3 is 14 residues long. CDR3 protein: CASSKYRMNTEAFF. DNA for the CDR3: TGTGCCAGTAGTAAGTACAGAATGAACACTGAAGCTTTCTTT.

The rearrangement joins TRBV6-8 to TRBJ1-1; perhaps TRBD1 as D (5 bases). Trimming stripped 6 bases from V and 7 bases from J, with 15 bases between. Germline CDR1 is MNHGY and CDR2 is SAAAGT. This CDR3 comprises 13 residues. The CDR3 region has the DNA TGTGCCAGCAGGTTTACCGGGGGGATTGAAGCTTTCTTT. Its translation is CASRFTGGIEAFF.

V usage is TRBV19 and J usage is TRBJ2-5; a possible D gene is TRBD1 (5 bases). The length of the CDR3 is 13 residues. Germline values: CDR1 LNHDA, CDR2 SQIVND (reference sequence). Trimming took 4 bases from V and 4 from J, leaving 10 bases between them. The CDR3: CASSKGWRETQYF. The CDR3 nucleotides are TGTGCCAGTAGTAAGGGGTGGCGAGAGACCCAGTACTTC.

This clone came up a few times. The chain has TRBV6-8 and TRBJ2-7; D is undetermined. The CDR3 totals 14 residues. The germline V gene has CDR1 MNHGY and CDR2 SAAAGT. V was clipped by 4 bases and J by 1 base, with 11 bases between them. The CDR3 nucleotides are TGTGCCAGCAGTTTATTCCGGGCTTCCTACGAGCAGTACTTC. It is translated as CASSLFRASYEQYF.